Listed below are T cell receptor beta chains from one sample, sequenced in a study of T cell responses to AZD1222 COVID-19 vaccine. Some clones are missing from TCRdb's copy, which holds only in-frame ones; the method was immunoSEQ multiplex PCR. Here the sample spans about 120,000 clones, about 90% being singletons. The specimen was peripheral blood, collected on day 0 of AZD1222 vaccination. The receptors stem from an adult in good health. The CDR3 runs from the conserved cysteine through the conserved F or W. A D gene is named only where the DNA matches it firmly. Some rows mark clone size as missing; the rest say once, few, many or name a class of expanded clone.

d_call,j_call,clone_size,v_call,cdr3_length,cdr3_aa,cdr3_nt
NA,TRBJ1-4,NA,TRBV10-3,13,CAISELGGEKLFF,TGTGCCATCAGTGAGCTTGGGGGGGAAAAACTGTTTTTT
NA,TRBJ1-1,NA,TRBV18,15,CASSSIDGPNTEAFF,TGTGCCAGCTCATCGATCGACGGACCGAACACTGAAGCTTTCTTT
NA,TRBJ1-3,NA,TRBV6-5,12,CASRGRENTIYF,TGTGCCAGCAGAGGGAGGGAAAACACCATATATTTT
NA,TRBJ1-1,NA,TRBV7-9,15,CASSLAGRELTEAFF,TGTGCCAGCAGCTTAGCGGGTAGGGAGCTCACTGAAGCTTTCTTT
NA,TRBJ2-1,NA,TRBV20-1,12,CSASSRVHEQFF,TGCAGTGCTAGTAGTCGTGTGCATGAGCAGTTCTTC
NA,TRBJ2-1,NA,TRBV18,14,CASSPRYLTNEQFF,TGTGCCAGCTCACCAAGGTACCTAACCAATGAGCAGTTCTTC
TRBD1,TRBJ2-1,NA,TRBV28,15,CASSLSRGQKNEQFF,TGTGCCAGCAGTTTATCCAGGGGGCAGAAGAATGAGCAGTTCTTC
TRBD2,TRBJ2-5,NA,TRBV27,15,CASSLASGVQETQYF,TGTGCCAGCAGTTTGGCTAGCGGAGTCCAAGAGACCCAGTACTTC
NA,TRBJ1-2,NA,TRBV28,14,CASSRDRSNYGYTF,TGTGCCAGCAGCCGAGACAGGTCTAACTATGGCTACACCTTC
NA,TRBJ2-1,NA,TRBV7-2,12,CASRSDRVEQFF,TGTGCCAGCAGATCTGACAGAGTAGAGCAGTTCTTC
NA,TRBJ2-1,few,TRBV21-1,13,CASSGQGHNEQFF,TGTGCCAGCAGCGGACAGGGGCACAATGAGCAGTTCTTC
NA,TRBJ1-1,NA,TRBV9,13,CASSPPAGTEAFF,TGTGCCAGCAGCCCCCCCGCAGGCACTGAAGCTTTCTTT
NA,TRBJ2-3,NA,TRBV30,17,CAWSVQGLGQPTDTQYF,TGTGCCTGGAGTGTACAAGGTTTGGGACAACCCACAGATACGCAGTATTTT
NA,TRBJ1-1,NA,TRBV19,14,CASSIGTRGTEAFF,TGTGCCAGTAGTATAGGGACACGGGGGACTGAAGCTTTCTTT
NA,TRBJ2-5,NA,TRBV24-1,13,CATSDLSGETQYF,TGTGCCACCAGTGATTTGAGTGGTGAGACCCAGTACTTC
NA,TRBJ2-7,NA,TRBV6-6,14,CASSYVDTTYEQYF,TGTGCCAGCAGTTACGTCGACACCACCTACGAGCAGTACTTC
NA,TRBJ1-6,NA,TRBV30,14,CAGTKNSANSPLHF,TGTGCCGGGACAAAAAACTCCGCCAATTCACCCCTCCACTTT
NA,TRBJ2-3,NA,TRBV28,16,CASSLDQGGWVGKQYF,TGTGCCAGCAGCCTGGACCAGGGGGGCTGGGTTGGTAAGCAGTATTTT
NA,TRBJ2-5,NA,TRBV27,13,CASSLNRQETQYF,TGTGCCAGCAGTTTAAACCGCCAAGAGACCCAGTACTTC
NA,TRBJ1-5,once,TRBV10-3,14,CAISESAGNQPQHF,TGTGCCATCAGTGAGTCAGCGGGCAATCAGCCCCAGCATTTT
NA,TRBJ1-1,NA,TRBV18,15,CASSPWGGPNTEAFF,TGTGCCAGCTCACCCTGGGGAGGGCCGAACACTGAAGCTTTCTTT
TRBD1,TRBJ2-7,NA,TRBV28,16,CASSLWQGVTGYEQYF,TGTGCCAGCAGTTTATGGCAGGGGGTGACTGGGTACGAGCAGTACTTC
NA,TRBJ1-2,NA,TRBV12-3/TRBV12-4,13,CASSPDRVSGYTF,TGTGCCAGCAGCCCAGACAGAGTGTCTGGCTACACCTTC
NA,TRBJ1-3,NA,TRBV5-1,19,CASSWGGGDFATSGNTIYF,TGCGCCAGCAGCTGGGGGGGCGGCGATTTTGCTACCTCTGGAAACACCATATATTTT
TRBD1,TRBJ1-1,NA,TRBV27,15,CASSPRTGTSTEAFF,TGTGCCAGCAGTCCCCGGACAGGTACGAGCACTGAAGCTTTCTTT
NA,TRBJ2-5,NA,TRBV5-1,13,CASSPSVGETQYF,TGCGCCAGCAGCCCCTCAGTAGGGGAGACCCAGTACTTC
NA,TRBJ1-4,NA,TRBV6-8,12,CASPSPRGILFF,TGTGCCAGCCCTTCGCCGCGGGGGATTCTGTTTTTT
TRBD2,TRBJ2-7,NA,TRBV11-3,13,CASSFTSGYEQYF,TGTGCCAGCAGCTTCACTAGCGGCTACGAGCAGTACTTC
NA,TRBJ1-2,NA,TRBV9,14,CASSVGGADYGYTF,TGTGCCAGCAGCGTAGGAGGGGCGGACTATGGCTACACCTTC
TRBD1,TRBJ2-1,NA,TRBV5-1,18,CANPGQGAFRPLNNEQFF,TGCGCCAACCCGGGACAGGGGGCATTCCGACCTCTCAACAATGAGCAGTTCTTC
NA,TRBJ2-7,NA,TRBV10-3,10,CAISRNEQYF,TGTGCCATCAGTCGGAACGAGCAGTACTTC
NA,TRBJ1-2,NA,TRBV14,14,CASSQVGGPYGYTF,TGTGCCAGCAGCCAAGTGGGAGGGCCCTATGGCTACACCTTC
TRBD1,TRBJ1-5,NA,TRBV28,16,CASSLWDRDFNQPQHF,TGTGCCAGCAGTTTATGGGACAGGGATTTCAATCAGCCCCAGCATTTT
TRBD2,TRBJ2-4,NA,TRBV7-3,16,CASSSTSGGTKNIQYF,TGTGCCAGCAGCAGTACTAGCGGGGGGACCAAAAACATTCAGTACTTC
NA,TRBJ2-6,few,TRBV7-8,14,CASSSSSGANVLTF,TGTGCCAGCAGCTCGAGCTCTGGGGCCAACGTCCTGACTTTC
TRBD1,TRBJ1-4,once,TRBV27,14,CASSRRQGGEKLFF,TGTGCCAGCAGTCGCAGACAGGGAGGAGAAAAACTGTTTTTT
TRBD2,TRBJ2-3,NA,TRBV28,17,CASSLLGLALGTDTQYF,TGTGCCAGCAGTTTATTGGGACTAGCGCTCGGCACAGATACGCAGTATTTT
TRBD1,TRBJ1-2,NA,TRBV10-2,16,CASSETDRGRLYGYTF,TGCGCCAGCAGTGAAACGGACAGGGGGCGACTTTATGGCTACACCTTC
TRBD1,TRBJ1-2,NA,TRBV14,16,CASSQRFRGGNYGYTF,TGTGCCAGCAGCCAACGATTCAGGGGGGGTAACTATGGCTACACCTTC
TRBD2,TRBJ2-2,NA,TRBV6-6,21,CASSPIRLAGGTSTIFGELFF,TGTGCCAGCAGTCCAATTCGACTAGCGGGAGGGACCAGTACGATCTTCGGGGAGCTGTTTTTT
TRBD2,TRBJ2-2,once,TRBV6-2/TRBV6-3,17,CASSSGLAGARTGELFF,TGTGCCAGCAGTTCCGGACTAGCGGGAGCACGGACCGGGGAGCTGTTTTTT
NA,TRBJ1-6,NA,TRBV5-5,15,CASSHSGRRNSPLHF,TGTGCCAGCAGCCATTCGGGACGGCGGAATTCACCCCTCCACTTT
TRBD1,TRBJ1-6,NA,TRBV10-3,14,CAISRGQGGSPLHF,TGTGCCATCAGCCGCGGACAGGGGGGGTCACCCCTCCACTTT
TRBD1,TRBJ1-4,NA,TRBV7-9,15,CASSLGGTGIEKLFF,TGTGCCAGCAGCTTAGGAGGGACAGGGATTGAAAAACTGTTTTTT
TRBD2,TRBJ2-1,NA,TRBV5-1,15,CASSVAGVTYNEQFF,TGCGCCAGCAGCGTAGCGGGGGTTACGTACAATGAGCAGTTCTTC
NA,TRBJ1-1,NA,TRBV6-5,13,CASKWGLGTEAFF,TGTGCCAGCAAGTGGGGCCTGGGCACTGAAGCTTTCTTT
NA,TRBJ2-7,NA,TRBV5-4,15,CASSLGADSYYEQYF,TGTGCCAGCAGCTTGGGGGCGGACTCGTACTACGAGCAGTACTTC
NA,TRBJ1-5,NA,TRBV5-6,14,CASSRADRGQPQHF,TGTGCCAGCAGCCGGGCCGACCGGGGTCAGCCCCAGCATTTT
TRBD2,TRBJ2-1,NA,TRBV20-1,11,CSAGAGRGQFF,TGCAGTGCTGGAGCGGGGCGAGGACAGTTCTTC
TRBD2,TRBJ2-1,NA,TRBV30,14,CAWKAGGSYNEQFF,TGTGCCTGGAAAGCGGGAGGCTCGTACAATGAGCAGTTCTTC
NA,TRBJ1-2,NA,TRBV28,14,CASSFRGGNYGYTF,TGTGCCAGCAGTTTCAGGGGTGGTAACTATGGCTACACCTTC
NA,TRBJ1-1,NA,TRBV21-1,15,CASSSLTGGWTEAFF,TGTGCCAGCAGCAGCTTGACAGGGGGCTGGACTGAAGCTTTCTTT
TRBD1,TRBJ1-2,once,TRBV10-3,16,CAISARGQGTLYGYTF,TGTGCCATCAGCGCCCGAGGACAGGGTACTCTCTATGGCTACACCTTC
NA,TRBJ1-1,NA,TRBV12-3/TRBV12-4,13,CASSLMVALEAFF,TGTGCCAGCAGTTTAATGGTGGCCCTTGAAGCTTTCTTT